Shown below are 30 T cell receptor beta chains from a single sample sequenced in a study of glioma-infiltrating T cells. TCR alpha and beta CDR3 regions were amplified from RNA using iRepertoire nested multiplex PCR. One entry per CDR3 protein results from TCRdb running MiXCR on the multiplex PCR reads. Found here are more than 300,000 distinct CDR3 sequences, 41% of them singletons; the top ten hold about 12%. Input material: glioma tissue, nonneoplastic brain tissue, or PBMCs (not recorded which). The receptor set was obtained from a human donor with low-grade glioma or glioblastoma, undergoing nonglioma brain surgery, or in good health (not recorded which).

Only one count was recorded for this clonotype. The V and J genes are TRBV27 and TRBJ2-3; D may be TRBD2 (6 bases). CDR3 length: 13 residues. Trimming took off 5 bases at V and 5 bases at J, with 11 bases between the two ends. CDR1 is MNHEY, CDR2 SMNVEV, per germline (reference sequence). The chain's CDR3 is CASSPGVKDTQYF. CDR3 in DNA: TGTGCCAGCAGTCCGGGGGTGAAAGATACGCAGTATTTT.

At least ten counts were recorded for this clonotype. This CDR3 is CASSEGSGMYGYTF. Here the CDR3 DNA reads TGTGCCAGCAGTGAAGGGTCAGGGATGTATGGCTACACCTTC. The chain joins TRBV6-1 to TRBJ1-2; possible D gene TRBD1, 5 bases. The CDR3 extends over 14 amino acids. V dropped 1 base and J dropped 5 bases, with 11 bases sitting between them. CDR1 and CDR2 (germline): MNHNS, SASEGT.

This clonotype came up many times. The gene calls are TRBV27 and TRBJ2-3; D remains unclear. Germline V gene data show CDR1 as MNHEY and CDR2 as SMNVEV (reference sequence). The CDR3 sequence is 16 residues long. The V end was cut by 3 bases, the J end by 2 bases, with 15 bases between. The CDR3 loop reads CASSLISFSTTDTQYF. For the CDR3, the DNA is TGTGCCAGCAGTTTGATTTCCTTTTCAACCACAGATACGCAGTATTTT.

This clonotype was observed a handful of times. In nucleotides, the CDR3 is TGCGCCAGCAGCTACGGGACAGGGAAACTCTACGAGCAGTACTTC. Encoded protein: CASSYGTGKLYEQYF. The J gene is TRBJ2-7, the V gene TRBV5-1, with 9 bases that match TRBD1. V gave up 3 bases and J gave up 3 bases; unmatched junction bases: 7. The V gene's germline CDR1 is SGHRS and CDR2 YFSETQ. The CDR3 extends over 15 amino acids.

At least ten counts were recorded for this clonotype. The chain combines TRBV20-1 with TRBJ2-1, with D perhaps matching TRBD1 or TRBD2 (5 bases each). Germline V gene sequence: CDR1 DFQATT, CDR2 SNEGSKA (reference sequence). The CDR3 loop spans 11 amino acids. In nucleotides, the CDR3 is TGCAGCGGGGACCTCGACAATGAGCAGTTCTTC. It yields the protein CSGDLDNEQFF.

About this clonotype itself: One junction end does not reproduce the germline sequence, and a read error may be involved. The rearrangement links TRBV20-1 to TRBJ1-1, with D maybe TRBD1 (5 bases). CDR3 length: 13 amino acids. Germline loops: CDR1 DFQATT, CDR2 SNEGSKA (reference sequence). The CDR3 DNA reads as TGCAGTGCTAGAGATGGGGCAGACACTAAAGCTTTCTTT. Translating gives CSARDGADTKAFF.

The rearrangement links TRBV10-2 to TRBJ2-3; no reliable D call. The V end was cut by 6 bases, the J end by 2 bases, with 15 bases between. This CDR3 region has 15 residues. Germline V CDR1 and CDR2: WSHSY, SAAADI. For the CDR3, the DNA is TGCGCCAGCAGGGGTAACCCAGTTGCCACAGATACGCAGTATTTT. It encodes CASRGNPVATDTQYF.

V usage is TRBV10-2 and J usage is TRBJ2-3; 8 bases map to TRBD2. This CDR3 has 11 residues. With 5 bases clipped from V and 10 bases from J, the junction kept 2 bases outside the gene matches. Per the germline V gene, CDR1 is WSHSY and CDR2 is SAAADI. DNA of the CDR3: TGCGCCAGCAGTCCGGGAGGGGCGCAGTATTTT. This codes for CASSPGGAQYF.

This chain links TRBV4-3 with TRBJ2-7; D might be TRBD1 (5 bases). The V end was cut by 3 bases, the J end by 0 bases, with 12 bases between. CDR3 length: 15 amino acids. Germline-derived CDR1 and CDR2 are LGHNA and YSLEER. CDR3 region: CASSHVMGRSYEQYF. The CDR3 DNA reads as TGCGCCAGCAGCCATGTCATGGGGCGCTCCTACGAGCAGTACTTC.

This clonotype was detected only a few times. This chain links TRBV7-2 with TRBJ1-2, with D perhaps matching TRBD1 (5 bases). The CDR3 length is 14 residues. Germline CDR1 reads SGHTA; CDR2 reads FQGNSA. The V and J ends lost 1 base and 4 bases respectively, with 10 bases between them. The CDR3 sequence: CASSLDGGTYGYTF. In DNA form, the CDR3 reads TGTGCCAGCAGCTTAGATGGGGGGACCTATGGCTACACCTTC.

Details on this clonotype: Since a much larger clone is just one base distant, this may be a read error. The CDR3 region has the DNA TGTGCCAGCAGCGTCCGGATAGGGCCCAATCAGCCCCAGCATTTT. Its protein product is CASSVRIGPNQPQHF. The chain employs TRBV28 and TRBJ1-5, with D uncertain. The CDR3 is 15 amino acids. Germline CDR1 is MDHEN and CDR2 is SYDVKM. Trimming removed 6 bases from V and 3 bases from J, with 15 bases in between. The whole variable domain, filled in from reference TRBV28 and TRBJ1-5, reads DVKVTQSSRYLVKRTGEKVFLECVQDMDHENMFWYRQDPGLGLRLIYFSYDVKMKEKGDIPEGYSVSREKKERFSLILESASTNQTSMYLCASSVRIGPNQPQHFGDGTRLSIL.

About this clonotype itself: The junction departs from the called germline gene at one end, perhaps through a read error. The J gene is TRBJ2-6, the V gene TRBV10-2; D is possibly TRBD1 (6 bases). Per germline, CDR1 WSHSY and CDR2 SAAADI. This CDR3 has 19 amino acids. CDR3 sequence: CASSLRARGTNSGTNVLTF. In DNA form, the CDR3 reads TGTGCCAGCAGTCTACGGGCAAGGGGGACGAACTCTGGGACCAACGTCCTGACTTTC.

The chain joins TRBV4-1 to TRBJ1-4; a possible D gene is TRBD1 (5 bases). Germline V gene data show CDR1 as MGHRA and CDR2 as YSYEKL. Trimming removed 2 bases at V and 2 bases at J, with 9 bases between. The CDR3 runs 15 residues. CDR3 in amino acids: CASSQPGLTNEKLFF. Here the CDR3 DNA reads TGCGCCAGCAGCCAACCGGGACTGACTAATGAAAAACTGTTTTTT.

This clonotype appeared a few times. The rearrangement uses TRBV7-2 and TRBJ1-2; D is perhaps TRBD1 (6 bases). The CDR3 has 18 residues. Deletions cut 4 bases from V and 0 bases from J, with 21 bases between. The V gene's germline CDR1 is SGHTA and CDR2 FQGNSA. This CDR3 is CASSSRPLRDISNYGYTF. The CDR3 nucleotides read TGTGCCAGCAGCTCAAGGCCACTCCGGGACATATCTAACTATGGCTACACCTTC.

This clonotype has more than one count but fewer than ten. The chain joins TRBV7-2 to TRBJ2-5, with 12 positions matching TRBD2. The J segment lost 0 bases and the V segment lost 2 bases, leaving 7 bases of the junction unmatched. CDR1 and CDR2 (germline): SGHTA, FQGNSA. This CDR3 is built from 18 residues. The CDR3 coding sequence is TGTGCCAGCAGCTTATGGGGAACTAGCGGGAGGTACCAAGAGACCCAGTACTTC. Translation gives CASSLWGTSGRYQETQYF.

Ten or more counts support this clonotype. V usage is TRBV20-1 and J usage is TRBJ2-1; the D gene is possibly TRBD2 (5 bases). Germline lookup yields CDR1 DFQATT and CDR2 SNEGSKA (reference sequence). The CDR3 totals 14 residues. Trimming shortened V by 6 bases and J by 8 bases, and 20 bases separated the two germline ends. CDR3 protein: CSASKLDLSHEQFF. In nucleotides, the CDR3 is TGCAGTGCCAGCAAACTAGACCTGAGCCATGAGCAGTTCTTC.

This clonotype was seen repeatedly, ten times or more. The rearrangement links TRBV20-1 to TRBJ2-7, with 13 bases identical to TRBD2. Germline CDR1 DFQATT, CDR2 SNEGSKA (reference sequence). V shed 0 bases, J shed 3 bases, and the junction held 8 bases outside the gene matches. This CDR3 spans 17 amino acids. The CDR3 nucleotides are TGCAGTGCTAGAGATGGACTAGCGGGAGAGCGCGACTACGAGCAGTACTTC. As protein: CSARDGLAGERDYEQYF.

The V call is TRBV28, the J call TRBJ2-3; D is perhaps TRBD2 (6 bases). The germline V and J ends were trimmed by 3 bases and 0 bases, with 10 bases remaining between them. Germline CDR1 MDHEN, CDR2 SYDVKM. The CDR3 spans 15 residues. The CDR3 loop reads CASSFVGSSTDTQYF. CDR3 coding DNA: TGTGCCAGCAGTTTTGTCGGGAGCAGCACAGATACGCAGTATTTT.

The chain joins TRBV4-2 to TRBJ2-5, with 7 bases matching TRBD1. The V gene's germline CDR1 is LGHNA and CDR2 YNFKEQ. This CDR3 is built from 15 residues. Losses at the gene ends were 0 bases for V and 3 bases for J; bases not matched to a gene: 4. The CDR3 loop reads CASSQDGTAEETQYF. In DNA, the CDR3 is TGTGCCAGCAGCCAAGATGGGACAGCTGAAGAGACCCAGTACTTC.

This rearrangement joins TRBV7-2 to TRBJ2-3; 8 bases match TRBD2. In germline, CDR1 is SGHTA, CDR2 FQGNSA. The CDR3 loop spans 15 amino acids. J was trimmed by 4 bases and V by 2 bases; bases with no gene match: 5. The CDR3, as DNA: TGTGCCAGCAGCTTAACGGGAGGGGTTCCAGATACGCAGTATTTT. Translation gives CASSLTGGVPDTQYF.

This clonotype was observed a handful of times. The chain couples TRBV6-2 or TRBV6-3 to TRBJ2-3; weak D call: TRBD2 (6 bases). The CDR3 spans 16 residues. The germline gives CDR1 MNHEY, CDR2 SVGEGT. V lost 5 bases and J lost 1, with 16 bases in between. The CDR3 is CASSALIADRTDTQYF. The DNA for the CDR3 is TGTGCCAGCAGTGCCCTTATAGCGGACCGCACAGATACGCAGTATTTT.

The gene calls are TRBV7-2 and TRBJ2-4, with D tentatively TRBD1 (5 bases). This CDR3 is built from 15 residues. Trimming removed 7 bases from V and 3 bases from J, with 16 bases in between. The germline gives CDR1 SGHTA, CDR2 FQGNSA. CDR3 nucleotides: TGTGCCAGCACCGAGGACACCTCTGTCAAAAACATTCAGTACTTC. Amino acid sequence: CASTEDTSVKNIQYF. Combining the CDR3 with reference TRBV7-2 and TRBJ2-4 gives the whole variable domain GAGVSQSPSNKVTEKGKDVELRCDPISGHTALYWYRQSLGQGLEFLIYFQGNSAPDKSGLPSDRFSAERTGGSVSTLTIQRTQQEDSAVYLCASTEDTSVKNIQYFGAGTRLSVL.

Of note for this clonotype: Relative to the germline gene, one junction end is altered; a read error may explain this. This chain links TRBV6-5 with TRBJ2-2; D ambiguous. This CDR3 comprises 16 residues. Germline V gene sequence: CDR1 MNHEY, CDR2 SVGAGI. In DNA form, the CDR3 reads TGTGCCATCAGTGAGTCTGCTAAAAGGAACACCGGGGAGCTGTTTTTT. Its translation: CAISESAKRNTGELFF.

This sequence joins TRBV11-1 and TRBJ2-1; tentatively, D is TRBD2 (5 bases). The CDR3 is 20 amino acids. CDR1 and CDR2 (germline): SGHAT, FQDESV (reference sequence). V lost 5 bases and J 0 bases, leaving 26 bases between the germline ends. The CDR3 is CASSPSSTSFDLSSYNEQFF. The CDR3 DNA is TGTGCCAGCAGCCCCTCCTCCACTAGTTTCGATTTGAGCTCCTACAATGAGCAGTTCTTC.

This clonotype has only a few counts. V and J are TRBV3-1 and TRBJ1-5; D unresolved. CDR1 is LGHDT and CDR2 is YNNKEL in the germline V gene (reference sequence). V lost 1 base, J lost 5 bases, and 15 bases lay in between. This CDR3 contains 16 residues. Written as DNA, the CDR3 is TGTGCCAGCAGCCAAGGGAGTGGGAGCCGATATCAGCCCCAGCATTTT. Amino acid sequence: CASSQGSGSRYQPQHF.

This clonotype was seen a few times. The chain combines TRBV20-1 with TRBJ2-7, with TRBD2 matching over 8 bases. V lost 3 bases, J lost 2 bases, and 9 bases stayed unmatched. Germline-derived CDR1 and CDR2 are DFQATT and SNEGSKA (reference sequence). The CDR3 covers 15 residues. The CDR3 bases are TGCAGTGCTAGTGTACTAGCGGACTTAACCTACGAGCAGTACTTC. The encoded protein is CSASVLADLTYEQYF.

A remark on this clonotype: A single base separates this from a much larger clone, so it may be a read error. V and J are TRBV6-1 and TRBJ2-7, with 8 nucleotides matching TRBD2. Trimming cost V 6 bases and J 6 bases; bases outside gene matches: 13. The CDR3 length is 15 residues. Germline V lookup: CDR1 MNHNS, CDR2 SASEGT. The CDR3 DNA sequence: TGTGCCAGCAGCGTTAGCGGGATCTCTTTGGGCGAGCAGTACTTC. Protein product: CASSVSGISLGEQYF.

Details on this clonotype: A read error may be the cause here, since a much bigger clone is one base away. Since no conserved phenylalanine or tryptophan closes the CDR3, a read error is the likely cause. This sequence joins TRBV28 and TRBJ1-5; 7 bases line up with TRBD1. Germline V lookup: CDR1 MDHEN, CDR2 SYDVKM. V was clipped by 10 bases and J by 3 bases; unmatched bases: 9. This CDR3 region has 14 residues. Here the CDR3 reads CAIYSGQHNQPQHS. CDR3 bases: TGTGCCATCTACTCGGGACAGCACAATCAGCCCCAGCATTCT.

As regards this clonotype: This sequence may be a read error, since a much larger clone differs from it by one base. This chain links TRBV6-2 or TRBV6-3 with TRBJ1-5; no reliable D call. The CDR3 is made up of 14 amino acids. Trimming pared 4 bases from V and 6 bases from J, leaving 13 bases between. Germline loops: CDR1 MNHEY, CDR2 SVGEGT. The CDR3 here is CASSSKGLFQPQHF. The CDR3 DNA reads TGTGCCAGCAGTTCTAAAGGGCTTTTTCAGCCCCAGCATTTT.

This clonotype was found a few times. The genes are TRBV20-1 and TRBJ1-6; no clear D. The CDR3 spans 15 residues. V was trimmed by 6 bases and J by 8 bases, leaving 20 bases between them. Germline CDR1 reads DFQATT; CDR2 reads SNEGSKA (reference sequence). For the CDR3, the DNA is TGCAGTGCCCCTCGGTCTAGAGGTCTGGATTCACCCCTCCACTTT. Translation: CSAPRSRGLDSPLHF.